This TCR beta chain was observed in a study of cytomegalovirus exposure and HLA in healthy donors. This clone has only a few counts. Germline V gene sequence: CDR1 MNHNS, CDR2 SASEGT. The CDR3 length is 12 residues. V was clipped by 2 bases and J by 8 bases, with 7 bases between them. 60 Vbeta and 13 Jbeta primers were used in PCR. Under the authors' procedure: As a later analysis found, there were 70 million to 100 million unique TCR beta chains, of which roughly 11 million were shared. Method: immunoSEQ multiplex PCR; TCRdb's copy keeps in-frame clones and lacks some. For V, J and clone size, that table is used; D and trimming come from the DNA. The data contain about 170,000 clones, approximately 70% of them singletons.

Sequencing input: PBMCs. The receptor was derived from a woman aged 18-29 years in good health and CMV-seropositive. This chain connects TRBV6-1 to TRBJ2-1; D is perhaps TRBD1 (5 bases). CDR3 nucleotide sequence: TGTGCCAGCAGTGAACAGGGCGATGAGCAGTTCTTC. Amino acids: CASSEQGDEQFF.